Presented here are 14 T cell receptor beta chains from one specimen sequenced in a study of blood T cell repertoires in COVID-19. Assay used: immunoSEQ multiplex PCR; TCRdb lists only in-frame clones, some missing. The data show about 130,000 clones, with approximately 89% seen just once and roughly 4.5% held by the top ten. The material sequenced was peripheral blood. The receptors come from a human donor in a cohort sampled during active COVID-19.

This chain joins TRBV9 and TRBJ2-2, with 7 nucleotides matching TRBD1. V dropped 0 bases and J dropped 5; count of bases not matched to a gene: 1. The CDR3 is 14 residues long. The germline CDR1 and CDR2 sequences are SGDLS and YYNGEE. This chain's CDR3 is CASSVAGGTGELFF. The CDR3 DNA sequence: TGTGCCAGCAGCGTAGCAGGGGGAACCGGGGAGCTGTTTTTT.

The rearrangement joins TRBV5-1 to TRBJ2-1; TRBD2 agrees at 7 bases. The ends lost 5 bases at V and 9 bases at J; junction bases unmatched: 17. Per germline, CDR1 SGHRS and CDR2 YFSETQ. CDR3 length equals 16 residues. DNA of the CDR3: TGCGCCAGCAGTCTGGCGCCTAGCGGCTTGTCGAGTGAGCAGTTCTTC. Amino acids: CASSLAPSGLSSEQFF. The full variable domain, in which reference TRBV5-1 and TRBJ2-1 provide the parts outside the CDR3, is KAGVTQTPRYLIKTRGQQVTLSCSPISGHRSVSWYQQTPGQGLQFLFEYFSETQRNKGNFPGRFSGRQFSNSRSEMNVSTLELGDSALYLCASSLAPSGLSSEQFFGPGTRLTVL.

The CDR3 region has the DNA TGTGCCAGCAGCGTAGACTTGTTCTCCTACGAGCAGTACTTC. Amino acids: CASSVDLFSYEQYF. The V and J genes are TRBV9 and TRBJ2-7; D not resolved. CDR3 length: 14 amino acids. CDR1 is SGDLS and CDR2 is YYNGEE in the germline V gene. Trimming pared 0 bases from V and 0 bases from J, leaving 7 bases between. The complete variable domain, with remaining parts taken from reference TRBV9 and TRBJ2-7, reads DSGVTQTPKHLITATGQRVTLRCSPRSGDLSVYWYQQSLDQGLQFLIQYYNGEERAKGNILERFSAQQFPDLHSELNLSSLELGDSALYFCASSVDLFSYEQYFGPGTRLTVT.

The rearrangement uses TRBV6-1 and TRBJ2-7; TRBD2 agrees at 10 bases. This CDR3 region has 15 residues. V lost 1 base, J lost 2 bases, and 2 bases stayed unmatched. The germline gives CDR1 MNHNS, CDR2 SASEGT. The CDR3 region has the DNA TGTGCCAGCAGTGAAGAAGCGGGAGGGCCCTACGAGCAGTACGTC. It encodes CASSEEAGGPYEQYV.

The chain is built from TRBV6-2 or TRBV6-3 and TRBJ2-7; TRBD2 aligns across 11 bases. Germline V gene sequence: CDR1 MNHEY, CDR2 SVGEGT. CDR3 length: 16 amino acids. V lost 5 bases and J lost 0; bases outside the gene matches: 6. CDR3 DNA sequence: TGTGCCAGCAGTGATCGACTAGCGGGAAGCTCCTACGAGCAGTACGTC. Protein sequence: CASSDRLAGSSYEQYV.

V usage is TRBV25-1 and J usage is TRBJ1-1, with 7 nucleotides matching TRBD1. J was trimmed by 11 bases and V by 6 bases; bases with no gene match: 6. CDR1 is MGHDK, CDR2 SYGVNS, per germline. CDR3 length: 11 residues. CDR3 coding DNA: TGTGCCAGCAGAGGACAGGTGGGGGCTTTCTTT. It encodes CASRGQVGAFF.

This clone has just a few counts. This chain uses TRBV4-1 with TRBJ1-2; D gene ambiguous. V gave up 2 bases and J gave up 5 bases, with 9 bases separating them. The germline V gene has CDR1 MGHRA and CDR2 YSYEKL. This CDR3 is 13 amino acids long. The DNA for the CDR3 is TGCGCCAGCAGCCAAATCGGAGGGTATGGCTACACCTTC. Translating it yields CASSQIGGYGYTF.

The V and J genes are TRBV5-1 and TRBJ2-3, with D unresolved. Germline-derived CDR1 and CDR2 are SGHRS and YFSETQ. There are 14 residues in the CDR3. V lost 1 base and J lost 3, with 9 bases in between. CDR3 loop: CASSLQDWTDTQYF. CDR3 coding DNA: TGCGCCAGCAGCTTGCAGGATTGGACAGATACGCAGTATTTT.

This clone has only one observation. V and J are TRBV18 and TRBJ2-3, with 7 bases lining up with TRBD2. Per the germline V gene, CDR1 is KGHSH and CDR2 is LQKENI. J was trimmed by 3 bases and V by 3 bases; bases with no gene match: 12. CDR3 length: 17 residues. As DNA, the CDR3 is TGTGCCAGCTCACCCAACCTAGCGGACAAAAAGACAGATACGCAGTATTTT. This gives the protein CASSPNLADKKTDTQYF.

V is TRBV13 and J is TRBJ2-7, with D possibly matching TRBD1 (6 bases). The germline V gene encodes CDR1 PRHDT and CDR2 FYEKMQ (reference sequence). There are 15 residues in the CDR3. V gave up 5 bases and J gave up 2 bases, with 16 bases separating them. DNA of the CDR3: TGTGCCAGCAGCCTCGCAGGGGACGTCCCCTACGAGCAGTACTTC. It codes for CASSLAGDVPYEQYF.

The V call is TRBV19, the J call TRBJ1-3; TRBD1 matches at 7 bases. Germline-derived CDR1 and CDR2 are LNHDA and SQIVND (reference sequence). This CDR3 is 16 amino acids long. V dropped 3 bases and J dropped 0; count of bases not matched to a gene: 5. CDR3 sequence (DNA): TGTGCCAGTAGTATTCGGGACAGCCACTCTGGAAACACCATATATTTT. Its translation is CASSIRDSHSGNTIYF.

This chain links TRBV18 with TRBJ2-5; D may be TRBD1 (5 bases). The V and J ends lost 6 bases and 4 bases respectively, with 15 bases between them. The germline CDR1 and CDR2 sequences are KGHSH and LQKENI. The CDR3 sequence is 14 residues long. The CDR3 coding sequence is TGTGCCAGCTCGGAGAGACAGCTAACAGAGACCCAGTACTTC. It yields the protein CASSERQLTETQYF.

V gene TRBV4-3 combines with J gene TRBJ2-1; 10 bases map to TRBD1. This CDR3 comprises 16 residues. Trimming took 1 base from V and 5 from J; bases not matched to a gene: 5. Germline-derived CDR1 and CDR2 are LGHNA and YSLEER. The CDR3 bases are TGCGCCAGCAGCCAAGTCCGGGACAGGGGCAACAATGAGCAGTTCTTC. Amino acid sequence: CASSQVRDRGNNEQFF.

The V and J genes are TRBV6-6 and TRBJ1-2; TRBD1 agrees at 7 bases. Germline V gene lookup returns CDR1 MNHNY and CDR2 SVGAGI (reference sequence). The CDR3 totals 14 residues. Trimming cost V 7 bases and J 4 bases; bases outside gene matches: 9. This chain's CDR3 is CASNSPGQIYGYTF. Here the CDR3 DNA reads TGTGCCAGCAACTCTCCGGGACAGATCTATGGCTACACCTTC.